One sample yielded the 5 T cell receptor beta chains listed below, sequenced in a study of beta chain features in type 1 diabetes. The authors reverse transcribed all of the isolated RNA, so sequencing captured expressed TCRB transcripts. Profiling relied on immunoSEQ multiplex PCR, and the TCRdb table lists in-frame clones only, not all of them. The sample yields under 300,000 clones, roughly 10% seen once. Findings of the study overall: Shortening that was moderate but significant affected the TCRB CDR3s of Type 1 diabetes patients in all four CD4+ subsets.

These receptors have no identified antigens. The sequenced sample was naive CD4+ T cells from blood. The receptor source for this set is a young man with type 1 diabetes.

The chain uses TRBV7-9 and TRBJ2-3; D possibly corresponds to TRBD1 (5 bases). The length of the CDR3 is 14 residues. Trimming removed 1 base from V and 0 bases from J, with 5 bases in between. The germline CDR1 and CDR2 sequences are SEHNR and FQNEAQ (reference sequence). The DNA for the CDR3 is TGTGCCAGCAGCTTAGGACAGAGCACAGATACGCAGTATTTT. Translating gives CASSLGQSTDTQYF.

The chain employs TRBV18 and TRBJ1-3, with D tentatively TRBD1 (5 bases). Germline lookup yields CDR1 KGHSH and CDR2 LQKENI. Between the trimmed V and J ends, which lost 4 bases and 0 bases, there was a span of 10 bases. The CDR3 length is 15 residues. This chain's CDR3 is CASSLGQASGNTIYF. The CDR3, as DNA: TGTGCCAGCTCACTCGGACAAGCCTCTGGAAACACCATATATTTT.

The chain recombines TRBV7-3 with TRBJ1-2, with D perhaps TRBD1 (5 bases). Germline V gene sequence: CDR1 SGHTA, CDR2 FQGTGA. Trimming shortened V by 5 bases and J by 7 bases, and 17 bases separated the two germline ends. CDR3 length: 14 residues. This chain's CDR3 is CASSLMGQGSGYTF. The CDR3 nucleotides read TGTGCCAGCAGCCTAATGGGCCAGGGCTCTGGCTACACCTTC. Full variable domain (outside the CDR3, taken from reference TRBV7-3 and TRBJ1-2): GAGVSQTPSNKVTEKGKYVELRCDPISGHTALYWYRQSLGQGPEFLIYFQGTGAADDSGLPNDRFFAVRPEGSVSTLKIQRTERGDSAVYLCASSLMGQGSGYTFGSGTRLTVV.

The chain couples TRBV18 to TRBJ1-1, with TRBD1 matching over 10 bases. CDR3 length: 15 amino acids. The J segment lost 4 bases and the V segment lost 3 bases, leaving 5 bases of the junction unmatched. Germline V gives CDR1 KGHSH, CDR2 LQKENI. The CDR3 nucleotides read TGTGCCAGCTCACCGGGGACAGGGGCAGGCACTGAAGCTTTCTTT. The encoded protein is CASSPGTGAGTEAFF.

The J gene is TRBJ2-5, the V gene TRBV4-1, with 8 bases aligning to TRBD1. The ends lost 4 bases at V and 6 bases at J; junction bases unmatched: 4. Germline V gene lookup returns CDR1 MGHRA and CDR2 YSYEKL. This CDR3 has 13 amino acids. The CDR3 DNA reads as TGCGCCAGCAGCCTGGACAGGGCACAGACCCAGTACTTC. It yields the protein CASSLDRAQTQYF.